The 32 T cell receptor beta chains listed next were all sequenced from one sample in a study of T-cell memory formation after mild COVID-19 (dated by TCRdb to about 2021). The library relied on 5' RACE. The instrument was an Illumina NovaSeq 6000. The public reads were quality trimmed at Q25 with fastp and then assembled into clones with MiXCR by TCRdb, keeping productive beta chains. Rows are unified per CDR3 protein, each entry keeping the most common DNA and genes. This sample holds 350,000 to 500,000 distinct CDR3 sequences; about 25% were observed only once. Under 15% of the sample is in the top ten clones. Input material: PBMCs or a T cell subset sorted from them (not recorded which). These receptors were collected from an adult woman who had mild COVID-19 (a few samples of this study predate the infection). The sample titles of this study are shuffled in the database, so cell type and time point are left out; the donor was told from shared clones.

The count of this clonotype is one. This rearrangement joins TRBV12-3 or TRBV12-4 to TRBJ2-7; D is uncertain. There are 14 residues in the CDR3. Trimming stripped 8 bases from V and 0 bases from J, with 14 bases between. CDR3 in DNA: TGTGCCAGCTGTGTATCGTCAAGCTCCTACGAGCAGTACTTC. Translating it yields CASCVSSSSYEQYF.

The chain is built from TRBV28 and TRBJ1-5; D gene uncertain. V gave up 2 bases and J gave up 8 bases, with 19 bases separating them. Germline lookup yields CDR1 MDHEN and CDR2 SYDVKM. The CDR3 loop spans 16 amino acids. The CDR3 region has the DNA TGTGCCAGCAGTTTAAAGAGGTGGAGCTCCCCGGAGCCCCAGCATTTT. Translation gives CASSLKRWSSPEPQHF.

This clonotype was counted between two and nine times. The chain links TRBV6-6 to TRBJ1-1; D perhaps matches TRBD1 (5 bases). CDR3 size: 13 residues. V gave up 8 bases and J gave up 0 bases, with 10 bases separating them. Germline V lookup: CDR1 MNHNY, CDR2 SVGAGI (reference sequence). The DNA of the CDR3 is TGTGCCAGCGGCAAGGGGATGAACACTGAAGCTTTCTTT. It specifies CASGKGMNTEAFF.

V and J are TRBV4-1 and TRBJ1-5; D may be TRBD1 (5 bases). CDR3 length equals 17 residues. Germline CDR1 is MGHRA and CDR2 is YSYEKL. Trimming left V 1 base short and J 4 bases short, with 17 bases between. Here the CDR3 reads CASSQGGNVGGNQPQHF. DNA of the CDR3: TGCGCCAGCAGCCAAGGGGGTAATGTGGGGGGAAATCAGCCCCAGCATTTT.

This chain joins TRBV7-6 and TRBJ2-1, with a possible D match to TRBD1 (5 bases). V was clipped by 0 bases and J by 0 bases, with 15 bases between them. The germline V gene encodes CDR1 SGHVS and CDR2 FNYEAQ. CDR3 length: 18 amino acids. This CDR3 is CASSLAYPGMGSYNEQFF. The CDR3 nucleotides are TGTGCCAGCAGCTTAGCCTACCCAGGGATGGGCTCCTACAATGAGCAGTTCTTC.

This clonotype appeared a few times. The chain employs TRBV19 and TRBJ1-5, with D possibly being TRBD1 (6 bases). CDR1 is LNHDA, CDR2 SQIVND, per germline (reference sequence). With 3 bases removed from V and 6 bases from J, the gap between germline ends came to 15 bases. The CDR3 contains 15 residues. CDR3: CASSISGAESQPQHF. The CDR3 DNA reads as TGTGCCAGTAGTATTTCAGGGGCCGAAAGTCAGCCCCAGCATTTT.

This clonotype has a handful of counts. V gene TRBV9 combines with J gene TRBJ2-1; TRBD2 matches 11 bases. CDR3 length equals 16 residues. Trimming cost V 0 bases and J 6 bases; bases outside gene matches: 5. Germline V CDR1 and CDR2: SGDLS, YYNGEE. The CDR3 region is CASSVATSGATNEQFF. CDR3 coding DNA: TGTGCCAGCAGCGTAGCGACTAGCGGGGCAACCAATGAGCAGTTCTTC.

The chain carries TRBV7-2 and TRBJ2-3, with TRBD2 matching over 11 bases. CDR3 size: 15 residues. The germline CDR1 and CDR2 sequences are SGHTA and FQGNSA. The V gene end was trimmed by 5 bases and the J gene end by 2 bases; junction bases not matched to a gene: 3. The CDR3 region is CASSRLAGITDTQYF. The CDR3 nucleotides are TGTGCCAGCAGCCGACTAGCGGGGATCACAGATACGCAGTATTTT.

The V gene is TRBV7-9, the J gene TRBJ2-3, with D perhaps TRBD2 (6 bases). The germline CDR1 and CDR2 sequences are SEHNR and FQNEAQ (reference sequence). The CDR3 covers 17 residues. The CDR3 protein is CARSPGLAHKITDTQYF. CDR3 nucleotide sequence: TGTGCGCGCAGCCCCGGGCTAGCGCACAAGATAACAGATACGCAGTATTTT.

The chain is built from TRBV4-3 and TRBJ2-2, with 7 positions matching TRBD2. Germline CDR1 reads LGHNA; CDR2 reads YSLEER. CDR3 size: 18 residues. V lost 4 bases to trimming and J lost 0 bases; unmatched junction nucleotides: 11. The CDR3 DNA is TGCGCCAGCAGCCCCGGGTGGGGCGGGGGTCCGAACACCGGGGAGCTGTTTTTT. Its protein is CASSPGWGGGPNTGELFF.

The chain joins TRBV12-3 or TRBV12-4 to TRBJ2-7; 12 nucleotides match TRBD2. V dropped 5 bases and J dropped 0; count of bases not matched to a gene: 8. The CDR3 is made up of 17 amino acids. The CDR3 nucleotides are TGTGCCAGCAGTCTCCGGACTAGCGGGGCAAGCTCCTACGAGCAGTACTTC. Translating it yields CASSLRTSGASSYEQYF.

J is TRBJ1-1 and V is TRBV9; D is undetermined. Germline V CDR1 and CDR2: SGDLS, YYNGEE. The CDR3 has 13 amino acids. Trimming shortened V by 6 bases and J by 1 base, and 10 bases separated the two germline ends. This chain's CDR3 is CASNPEGNTEAFF. The DNA for the CDR3 is TGTGCCAGCAACCCTGAGGGGAACACTGAAGCTTTCTTT.

This clonotype was counted only a few times. The chain employs TRBV5-1 and TRBJ2-2; TRBD2 matches at 11 bases. J was trimmed by 3 bases and V by 1 base; bases with no gene match: 8. CDR1 and CDR2 from the germline V gene are SGHRS and YFSETQ. The CDR3 totals 18 residues. The CDR3 sequence is CASSLPILAGAHTGELFF. CDR3 DNA: TGCGCCAGCAGCTTGCCCATACTAGCGGGGGCTCACACCGGGGAGCTGTTTTTT.

This clonotype was found a few times. This sequence joins TRBV9 and TRBJ2-5; 9 bases line up with TRBD1. This CDR3 comprises 15 residues. Per the germline V gene, CDR1 is SGDLS and CDR2 is YYNGEE. V gave up 3 bases and J gave up 4 bases; unmatched junction bases: 7. CDR3 nucleotides: TGTGCCAGCAGCGCCGGACAGGGGAGACGAGAGACCCAGTACTTC. Translation: CASSAGQGRRETQYF.

The chain recombines TRBV7-8 with TRBJ2-3, with TRBD2 identical over 13 bases. Trimming removed 3 bases from V and 0 bases from J; junction bases left unmatched: 12. The CDR3 is 20 amino acids. The V gene's germline CDR1 is SGHVS and CDR2 FQNEAQ. DNA of the CDR3: TGTGCCAGCAGCTTGCTAAGGGGACTAGCGGGGAGTAATAGCACAGATACGCAGTATTTT. Translating gives CASSLLRGLAGSNSTDTQYF.

This clonotype was found a few times. This chain links TRBV7-9 with TRBJ2-6; 9 positions agree with TRBD1. The CDR3 runs to 18 residues. Trimming removed 4 bases from V and 0 bases from J; junction bases left unmatched: 7. The germline V gene encodes CDR1 SEHNR and CDR2 FQNEAQ (reference sequence). The CDR3 reads CASSWGQGTLSGANVLTF. CDR3 nucleotides: TGTGCCAGCAGCTGGGGACAGGGTACCCTCTCTGGGGCCAACGTCCTGACTTTC. Drawing the rest from reference TRBV7-9 and TRBJ2-6, the complete variable domain is DTGVSQNPRHKITKRGQNVTFRCDPISEHNRLYWYRQTLGQGPEFLTYFQNEAQLEKSRLLSDRFSAERPKGSFSTLEIQRTEQGDSAMYLCASSWGQGTLSGANVLTFGAGSRLTVL.

V is TRBV15 and J is TRBJ1-5, with D perhaps TRBD1 (5 bases). The CDR3 has 14 residues. V lost 6 bases and J 2 bases, leaving 11 bases between the germline ends. CDR1 is LNHNV, CDR2 YYDKDF, per germline (reference sequence). This CDR3 is CATSQVGGNQPQHF. CDR3 coding DNA: TGTGCCACCAGTCAAGTGGGGGGCAATCAGCCCCAGCATTTT.

This clonotype was recorded a few times. The rearrangement links TRBV12-3 or TRBV12-4 to TRBJ1-5, with 7 positions matching TRBD1. The CDR3 contains 17 residues. The V and J ends lost 0 bases and 2 bases, in that order; junction bases with no gene match: 7. CDR3 protein: CASSLARDRAGNQPQHF. The CDR3 bases are TGTGCCAGCAGTTTAGCGCGAGACAGGGCGGGCAATCAGCCCCAGCATTTT.

The V gene is TRBV12-3 or TRBV12-4, the J gene TRBJ2-5; D remains ambiguous. V was clipped by 2 bases and J by 0 bases, with 4 bases between them. The CDR3 contains 13 residues. CDR3 DNA: TGTGCCAGCAGTTTACGGTACCAAGAGACCCAGTACTTC. Translating it yields CASSLRYQETQYF.

This clonotype was picked up a small number of times. The chain carries TRBV5-1 and TRBJ2-7; 7 nucleotides agree with TRBD1. There are 19 residues in the CDR3. Germline CDR1 is SGHRS and CDR2 is YFSETQ. Trimming cost V 2 bases and J 0 bases; bases outside gene matches: 17. DNA for the CDR3: TGCGCCAGCAGCTTCCAGGGGGACCCACTTGCCAACCACTCCTACGAGCAGTACTTC. It translates to CASSFQGDPLANHSYEQYF.

The V gene is TRBV7-2, the J gene TRBJ2-7; D not certain. The CDR3 is 18 residues long. The V end was cut by 0 bases, the J end by 0 bases, with 18 bases between. CDR1 is SGHTA and CDR2 is FQGNSA in the germline V gene. The CDR3 protein is CASSLAGLTLGNSYEQYF. In nucleotides, the CDR3 is TGTGCCAGCAGCTTAGCGGGCCTCACCCTAGGGAACTCCTACGAGCAGTACTTC.

In this sample, this clonotype turned up a few times. This chain joins TRBV6-6 and TRBJ1-5; 10 positions agree with TRBD1. Per the germline V gene, CDR1 is MNHNY and CDR2 is SVGAGI (reference sequence). V gave up 6 bases and J gave up 5 bases; unmatched junction bases: 4. The CDR3 runs to 14 residues. The CDR3 is CASSGQGVDQPQHF. The DNA for the CDR3 is TGTGCCAGCAGCGGACAGGGGGTAGATCAGCCCCAGCATTTT.

As concerns this clonotype: The junction and the germline gene differ at one end; a read error may be behind it. The chain couples TRBV6-1 to TRBJ1-2; 9 bases line up with TRBD1. This CDR3 is 14 amino acids long. Germline V lookup: CDR1 MNHNS, CDR2 SASEGT. The CDR3, as DNA: TGTGCCAGCAGGGAAGGACAGGGGATGGGTGGCTACACCTTC. Protein product: CASREGQGMGGYTF.

This clonotype was counted only a few times. This rearrangement joins TRBV29-1 to TRBJ2-7; the D is unclear. CDR3 length: 12 residues. The germline V gene has CDR1 SQVTM and CDR2 ANQGSEA. Trimming stripped 4 bases from V and 2 bases from J, with 9 bases between. CDR3: CSVGFGPYEQYF. The CDR3 DNA reads TGCAGCGTTGGATTCGGGCCCTACGAGCAGTACTTC.

CDR3 sequence (DNA): TGTGCCAGCAGCGCAGATCTCCAAGAGACCCAGTACTTC. Protein: CASSADLQETQYF. The chain links TRBV9 to TRBJ2-5; no firm D call. The germline V gene has CDR1 SGDLS and CDR2 YYNGEE. The CDR3 extends over 13 amino acids. V was trimmed by 3 bases and J by 1 base, leaving 7 bases between them.

This clonotype showed up just a few times. The genes are TRBV7-3 and TRBJ2-3, with 8 bases identical to TRBD2. The CDR3 totals 18 residues. V lost 1 base to trimming and J lost 4 bases; unmatched junction nucleotides: 13. Germline V lookup: CDR1 SGHTA, CDR2 FQGTGA. The CDR3 nucleotides are TGTGCCAGCAGCTTAATAGGGGCGGCGGGAGGCAACGCAGATACGCAGTATTTT. This gives the protein CASSLIGAAGGNADTQYF.

There are a few counts of this clonotype. The chain recombines TRBV29-1 with TRBJ1-1; TRBD1 matches 7 bases. Germline CDR1 is SQVTM and CDR2 is ANQGSEA. The CDR3 runs 13 residues. Trimming removed 6 bases from V and 6 bases from J; junction bases left unmatched: 10. CDR3 coding DNA: TGCAGCGTCTGGGCAGGGGGGAGGTCTGAAGCTTTCTTT. Translating it yields CSVWAGGRSEAFF.

The DNA for the CDR3 is TGTGCCAGCGGAAGACGTAGGGAGCTGTTTTTT. Amino acids: CASGRRRELFF. The gene calls are TRBV12-3 or TRBV12-4 and TRBJ2-2; D ambiguous. V dropped 8 bases and J dropped 9 bases, with 10 bases sitting between them. This CDR3 region has 11 residues.

This clonotype was picked up a small number of times. DNA for the CDR3: TGTGCCAGCAGCGAATCCACCGCTAGCACAGATACGCAGTATTTT. This sequence encodes CASSESTASTDTQYF. This chain joins TRBV9 and TRBJ2-3; D call uncertain. Germline V lookup: CDR1 SGDLS, CDR2 YYNGEE. Trimming took off 3 bases at V and 0 bases at J, with 11 bases between the two ends. The CDR3 loop spans 15 amino acids.

This clonotype appeared a few times. The chain links TRBV7-8 to TRBJ2-2; tentatively, D is TRBD1 or TRBD2 (5 bases each). Trimming removed 8 bases at V and 1 base at J, with 14 bases between. The CDR3 runs 15 residues. The germline V gene encodes CDR1 SGHVS and CDR2 FQNEAQ. CDR3 region: CASGHSEGNTGELFF. As DNA, the CDR3 is TGTGCCAGCGGACACAGCGAGGGGAACACCGGGGAGCTGTTTTTT.

This clonotype was counted only a few times. The chain joins TRBV18 to TRBJ2-2; no clear D gene. CDR1 is KGHSH, CDR2 LQKENI, per germline. Trimming took off 1 base at V and 0 bases at J, with 9 bases between the two ends. The CDR3 spans 16 residues. The CDR3 sequence: CASSPRWVANTGELFF. CDR3 coding DNA: TGTGCCAGCTCACCACGATGGGTCGCGAACACCGGGGAGCTGTTTTTT.

The V gene is TRBV5-1, the J gene TRBJ2-1, with D perhaps being TRBD1 or TRBD2 (5 bases each). This CDR3 has 12 residues. CDR1 is SGHRS, CDR2 YFSETQ, per germline. Trimming left V 4 bases short and J 9 bases short, with 11 bases between. The CDR3 coding sequence is TGCGCCAGCAGCGTCGAGAGGGGTGAGCAGTTCTTC. This encodes CASSVERGEQFF.